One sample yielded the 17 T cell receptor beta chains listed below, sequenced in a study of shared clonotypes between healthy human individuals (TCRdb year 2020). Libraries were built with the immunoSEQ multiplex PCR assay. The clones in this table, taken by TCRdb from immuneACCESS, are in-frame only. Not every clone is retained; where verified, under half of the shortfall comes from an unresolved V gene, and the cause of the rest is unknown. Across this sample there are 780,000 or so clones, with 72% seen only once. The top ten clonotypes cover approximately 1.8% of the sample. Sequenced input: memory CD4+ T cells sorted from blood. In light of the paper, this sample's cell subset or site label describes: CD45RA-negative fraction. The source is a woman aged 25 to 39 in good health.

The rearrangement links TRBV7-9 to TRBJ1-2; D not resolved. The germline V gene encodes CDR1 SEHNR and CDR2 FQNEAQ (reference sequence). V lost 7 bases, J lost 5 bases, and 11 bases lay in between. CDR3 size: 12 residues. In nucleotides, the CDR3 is TGTGCCAGCACCGACACGGATTATGGCTACACCTTC. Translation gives CASTDTDYGYTF.

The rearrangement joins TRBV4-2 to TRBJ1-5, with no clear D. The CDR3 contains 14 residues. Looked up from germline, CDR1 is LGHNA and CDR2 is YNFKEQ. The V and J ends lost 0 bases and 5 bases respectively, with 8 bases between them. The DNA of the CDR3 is TGTGCCAGCAGCCAAGAGGGGAGGTATCAGCCCCAGCATTTT. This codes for CASSQEGRYQPQHF.

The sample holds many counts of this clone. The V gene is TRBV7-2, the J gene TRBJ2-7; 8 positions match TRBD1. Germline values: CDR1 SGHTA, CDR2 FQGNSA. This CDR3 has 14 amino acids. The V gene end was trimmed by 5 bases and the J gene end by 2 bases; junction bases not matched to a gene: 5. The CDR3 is CASSTRQGPYEQYF. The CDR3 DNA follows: TGTGCCAGCAGCACACGACAGGGGCCCTACGAGCAGTACTTC.

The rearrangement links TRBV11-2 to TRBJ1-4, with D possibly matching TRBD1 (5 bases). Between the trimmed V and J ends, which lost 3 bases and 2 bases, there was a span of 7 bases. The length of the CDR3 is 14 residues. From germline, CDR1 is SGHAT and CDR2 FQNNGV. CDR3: CASSLGGTNEKLFF. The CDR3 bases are TGTGCCAGCAGCTTGGGGGGGACTAATGAAAAACTGTTTTTT. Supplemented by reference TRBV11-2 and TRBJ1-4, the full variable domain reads EAGVAQSPRYKIIEKRQSVAFWCNPISGHATLYWYQQILGQGPKLLIQFQNNGVVDDSQLPKDRFSAERLKGVDSTLKIQPAKLEDSAVYLCASSLGGTNEKLFFGSGTQLSVL.

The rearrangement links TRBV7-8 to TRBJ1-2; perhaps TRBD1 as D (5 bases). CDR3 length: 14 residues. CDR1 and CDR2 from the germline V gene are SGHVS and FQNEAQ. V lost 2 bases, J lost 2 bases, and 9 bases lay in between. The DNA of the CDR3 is TGTGCCAGCAGCTTATCCCGACAGAACTATGGCTACACCTTC. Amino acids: CASSLSRQNYGYTF.

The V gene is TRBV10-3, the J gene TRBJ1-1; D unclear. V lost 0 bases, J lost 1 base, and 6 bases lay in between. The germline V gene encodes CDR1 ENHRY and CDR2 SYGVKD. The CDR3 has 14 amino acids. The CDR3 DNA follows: TGTGCCATCAGTGAGTCGGGTTCGAACACTGAAGCTTTCTTT. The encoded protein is CAISESGSNTEAFF.

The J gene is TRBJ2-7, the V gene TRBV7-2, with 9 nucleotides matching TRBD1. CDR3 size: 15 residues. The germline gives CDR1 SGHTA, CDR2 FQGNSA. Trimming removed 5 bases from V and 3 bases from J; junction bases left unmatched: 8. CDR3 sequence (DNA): TGTGCCAGCAGCCAAGAACGGGACAGGGTCTACGAGCAGTACTTC. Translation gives CASSQERDRVYEQYF.

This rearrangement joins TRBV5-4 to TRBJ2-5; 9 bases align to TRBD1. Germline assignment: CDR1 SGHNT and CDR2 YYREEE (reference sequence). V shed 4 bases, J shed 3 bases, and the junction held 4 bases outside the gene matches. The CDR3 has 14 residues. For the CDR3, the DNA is TGTGCCAGCAGCGAACGGACAGGGGAAGAGACCCAGTACTTC. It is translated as CASSERTGEETQYF.

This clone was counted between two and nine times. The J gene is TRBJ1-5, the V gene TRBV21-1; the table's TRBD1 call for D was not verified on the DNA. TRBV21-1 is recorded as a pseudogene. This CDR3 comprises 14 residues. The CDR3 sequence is CASSKGALRQPQHF. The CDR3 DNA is TGTGCCAGCAGTAAAGGGGCCCTCAGGCAGCCCCAGCATTTT.

CDR3 residues: CASSEIGGLHEQYF. CDR3 DNA sequence: TGTGCCAGCAGTGAAATAGGGGGACTCCACGAGCAGTACTTC. This chain connects TRBV6-1 to TRBJ2-7, with D perhaps given as TRBD1 or TRBD2 (6 bases each). V lost 2 bases and J lost 5, with 13 bases in between. The CDR3 consists of 14 residues. CDR1 MNHNS and CDR2 SASEGT come from the germline V gene.

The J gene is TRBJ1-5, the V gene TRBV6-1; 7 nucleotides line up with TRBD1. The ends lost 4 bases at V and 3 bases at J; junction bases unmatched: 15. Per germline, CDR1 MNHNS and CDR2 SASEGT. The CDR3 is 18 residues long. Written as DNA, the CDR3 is TGTGCCAGCAGTGGAATGCTACCCGGGACAGCCTACAATCAGCCCCAGCATTTT. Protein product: CASSGMLPGTAYNQPQHF.

CDR3 coding DNA: TGTGCCAGCAGTTTAAGGCCAGGGACCTTCTACGAGCAGTACTTC. It specifies CASSLRPGTFYEQYF. This rearrangement joins TRBV27 to TRBJ2-7; D tentatively reads TRBD1 or TRBD2 (5 bases each). Trimming took 2 bases from V and 3 from J, leaving 14 bases between them. Germline V gene sequence: CDR1 MNHEY, CDR2 SMNVEV (reference sequence). The CDR3 has 15 amino acids.

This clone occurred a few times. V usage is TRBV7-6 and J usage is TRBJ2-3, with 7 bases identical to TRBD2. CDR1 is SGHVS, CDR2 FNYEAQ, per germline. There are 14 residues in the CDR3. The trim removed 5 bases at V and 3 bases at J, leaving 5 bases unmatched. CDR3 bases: TGTGCCAGCAGCGCAGGACTAGGTACAGATACGCAGTATTTT. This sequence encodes CASSAGLGTDTQYF.

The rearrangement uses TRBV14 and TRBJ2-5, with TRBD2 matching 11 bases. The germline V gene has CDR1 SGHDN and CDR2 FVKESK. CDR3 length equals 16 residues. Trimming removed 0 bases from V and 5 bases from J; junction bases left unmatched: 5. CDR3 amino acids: CASSQEWASGRETQYF. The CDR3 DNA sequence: TGTGCCAGCAGCCAAGAGTGGGCTAGCGGGAGGGAGACCCAGTACTTC. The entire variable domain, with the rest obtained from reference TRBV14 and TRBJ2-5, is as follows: EAGVTQFPSHSVIEKGQTVTLRCDPISGHDNLYWYRRVMGKEIKFLLHFVKESKQDESGMPNNRFLAERTGGTYSTLKVQPAELEDSGVYFCASSQEWASGRETQYFGPGTRLLVL.

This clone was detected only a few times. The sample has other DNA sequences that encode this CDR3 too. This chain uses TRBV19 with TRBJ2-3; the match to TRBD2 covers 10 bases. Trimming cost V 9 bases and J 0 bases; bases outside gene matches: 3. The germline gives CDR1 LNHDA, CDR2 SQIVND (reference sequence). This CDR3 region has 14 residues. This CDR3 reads CASRTSGSTDTQYF. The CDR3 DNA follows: TGTGCCAGCAGGACTAGCGGAAGCACAGATACGCAGTATTTT.

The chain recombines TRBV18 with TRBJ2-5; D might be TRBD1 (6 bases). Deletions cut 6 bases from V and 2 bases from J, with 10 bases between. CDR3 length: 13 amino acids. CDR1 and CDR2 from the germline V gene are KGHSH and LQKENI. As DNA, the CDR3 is TGTGCCAGCTCTGGACAGCTTCAAGAGACCCAGTACTTC. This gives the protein CASSGQLQETQYF.

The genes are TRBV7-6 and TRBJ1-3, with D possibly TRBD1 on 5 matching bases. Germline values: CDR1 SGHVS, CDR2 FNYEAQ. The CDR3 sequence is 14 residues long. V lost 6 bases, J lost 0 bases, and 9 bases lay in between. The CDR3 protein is CASRPTVSGNTIYF. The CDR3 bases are TGTGCCAGCAGGCCGACAGTCTCTGGAAACACCATATATTTT.